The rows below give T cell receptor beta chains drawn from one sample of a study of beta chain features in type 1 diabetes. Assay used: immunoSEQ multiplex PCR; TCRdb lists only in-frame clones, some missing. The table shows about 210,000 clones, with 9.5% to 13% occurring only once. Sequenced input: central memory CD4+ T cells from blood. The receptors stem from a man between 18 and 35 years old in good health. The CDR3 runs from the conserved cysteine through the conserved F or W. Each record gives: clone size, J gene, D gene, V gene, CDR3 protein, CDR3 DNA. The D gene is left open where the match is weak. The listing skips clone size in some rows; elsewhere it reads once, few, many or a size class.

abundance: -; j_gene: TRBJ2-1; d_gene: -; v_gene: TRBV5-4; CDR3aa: CASSSSSKRVENEQFF; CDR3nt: TGTGCCAGCAGCTCCTCCTCCAAGCGGGTTGAAAATGAGCAGTTCTTC
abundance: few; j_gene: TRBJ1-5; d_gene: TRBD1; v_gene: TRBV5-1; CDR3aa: CASSFGTANNQPQHF; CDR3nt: TGCGCCAGCAGCTTCGGGACAGCCAACAATCAGCCCCAGCATTTT
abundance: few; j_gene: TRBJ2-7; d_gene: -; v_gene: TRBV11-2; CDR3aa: CASSLGVRVDHAYEQYF; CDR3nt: TGTGCCAGCAGTTTAGGGGTCAGGGTGGATCATGCCTACGAGCAGTACTTC
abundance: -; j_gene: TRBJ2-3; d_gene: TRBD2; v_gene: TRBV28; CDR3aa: CASTSGGYADTQYF; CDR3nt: TGTGCCAGCACCTCGGGGGGATACGCAGATACGCAGTATTTT
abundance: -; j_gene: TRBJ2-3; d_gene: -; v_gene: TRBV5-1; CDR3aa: CASSSVAGTDTQYF; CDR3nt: TGCGCCAGCAGCTCAGTAGCGGGCACAGATACGCAGTATTTT
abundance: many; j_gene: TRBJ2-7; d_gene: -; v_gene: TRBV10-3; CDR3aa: CAILDAVSYEQYF; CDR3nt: TGTGCCATCTTGGACGCTGTCTCCTACGAGCAGTACTTC
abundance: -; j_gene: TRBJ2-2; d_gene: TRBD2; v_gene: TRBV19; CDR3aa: CASSPSGRGNTGELFF; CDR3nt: TGTGCCAGTAGTCCTAGCGGGAGAGGAAACACCGGGGAGCTGTTTTTT
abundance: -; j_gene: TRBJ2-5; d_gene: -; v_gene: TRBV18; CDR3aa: CASSYRLETQYF; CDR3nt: TGTGCCAGCTCCTACAGATTAGAGACCCAGTACTTC
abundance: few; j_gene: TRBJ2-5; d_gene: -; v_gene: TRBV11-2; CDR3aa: CASSPTTAAQETQYF; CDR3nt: TGTGCCAGCAGCCCAACGACAGCTGCTCAAGAGACCCAGTACTTC
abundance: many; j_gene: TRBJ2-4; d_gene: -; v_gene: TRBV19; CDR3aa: CASSITPDFYIQYF; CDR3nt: TGTGCCAGTAGTATAACCCCCGACTTCTACATTCAGTACTTC
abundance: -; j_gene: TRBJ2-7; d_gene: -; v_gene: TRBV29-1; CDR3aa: CSVKGVAVSSYEQYF; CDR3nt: TGCAGCGTAAAAGGGGTAGCGGTAAGCTCCTACGAGCAGTACTTC
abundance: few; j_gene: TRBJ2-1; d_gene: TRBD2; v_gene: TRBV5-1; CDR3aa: CASSLISGDNEQFF; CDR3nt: TGCGCCAGCAGCTTGATAAGCGGGGACAATGAGCAGTTCTTC
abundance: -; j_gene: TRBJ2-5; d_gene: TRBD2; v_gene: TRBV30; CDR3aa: CAWRGKGLAGTVYF; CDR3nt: TGTGCCTGGAGGGGGAAGGGACTAGCGGGGACTGTATACTTC
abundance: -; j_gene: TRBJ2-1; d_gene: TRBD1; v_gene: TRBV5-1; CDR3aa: CASSLGQGLYNEQFF; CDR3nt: TGCGCCAGCAGCCTGGGACAGGGGCTTTACAATGAGCAGTTCTTC
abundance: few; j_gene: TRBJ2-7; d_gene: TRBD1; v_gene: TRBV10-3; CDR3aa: CAISLGQAYEQYF; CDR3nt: TGTGCCATCAGTCTGGGACAGGCTTACGAGCAGTACTTC
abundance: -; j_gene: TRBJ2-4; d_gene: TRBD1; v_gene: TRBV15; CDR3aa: CATSRGTVADLAKNIQYF; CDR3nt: TGTGCCACCAGCAGGGGGACAGTTGCTGATCTAGCCAAAAACATTCAGTACTTC
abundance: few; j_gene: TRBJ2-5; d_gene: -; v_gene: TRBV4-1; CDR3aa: CASTRDAQETQYF; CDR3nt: TGCGCCAGCACTCGGGACGCTCAAGAGACCCAGTACTTC
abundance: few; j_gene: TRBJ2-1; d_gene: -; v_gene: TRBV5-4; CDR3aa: CASSQELAREQFF; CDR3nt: TGTGCCAGCAGCCAAGAACTAGCCCGAGAGCAGTTCTTC
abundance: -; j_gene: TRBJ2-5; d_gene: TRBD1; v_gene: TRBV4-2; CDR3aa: CASSGQGLETQYF; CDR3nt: TGTGCCAGCAGCGGACAGGGATTGGAGACCCAGTACTTC
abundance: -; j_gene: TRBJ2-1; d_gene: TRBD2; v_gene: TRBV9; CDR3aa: CASSVGPTWREGPRTYNEQFF; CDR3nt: TGTGCCAGCAGCGTAGGCCCCACTTGGCGGGAGGGTCCCCGCACCTACAATGAGCAGTTCTTC